This T cell receptor beta chain was obtained from a study of neurological immune-mediated disorders. The authors made cDNA by 5'RACE with 10-nucleotide random UMIs. One entry per CDR3 protein results from TCRdb running MiXCR on the 5' RACE reads. The repertoire holds about 76,000 distinct CDR3 sequences, with 17% as singletons. Germline V gene data show CDR1 as KGHSH and CDR2 as LQKENI. CDR3 length equals 15 residues. After removal of 3 bases from V and 9 bases from J, the junction contained 7 bases not matched to a gene. The V call is TRBV18, the J call TRBJ1-6; the match to TRBD1 covers 8 bases. The receptor was isolated from a woman aged 40 to 49 in good health. The sample comprised PBMCs. The CDR3 sequence: CASSPQDRVGSPLHF. CDR3 DNA sequence: TGTGCCAGCTCACCGCAGGACAGGGTCGGTTCACCCCTCCACTTT.